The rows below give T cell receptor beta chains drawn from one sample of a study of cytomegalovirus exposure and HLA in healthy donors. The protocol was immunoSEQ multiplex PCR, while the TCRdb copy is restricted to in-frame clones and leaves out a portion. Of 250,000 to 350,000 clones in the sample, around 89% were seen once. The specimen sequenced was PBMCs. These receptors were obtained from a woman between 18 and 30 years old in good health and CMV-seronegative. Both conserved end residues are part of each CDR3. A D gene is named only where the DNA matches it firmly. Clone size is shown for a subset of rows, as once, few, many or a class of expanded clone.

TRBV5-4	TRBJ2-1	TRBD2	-	TGTGCCAGCAGCTCCCCTAGCGGGAGGCGATACTCCTACAATGAGCAGTTCTTC	CASSSPSGRRYSYNEQFF
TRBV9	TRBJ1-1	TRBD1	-	TGTGCCAGCAGCGTAGATAGCACAGGGGGGAAAGCTTTCTTT	CASSVDSTGGKAFF
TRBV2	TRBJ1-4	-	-	TGTGCCAGCAGGCCGGGACACGTTCTGACCACGGAGGAAAAACTGTTTTTT	CASRPGHVLTTEEKLFF
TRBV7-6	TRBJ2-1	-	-	TGTGCCAGCAGCGACCCGGGAGTAGGTCGCAATGAGCAGTTCTTC	CASSDPGVGRNEQFF
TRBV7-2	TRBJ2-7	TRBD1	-	TGTGCCAGCAGCTCCGACAGGGGCTCCTACGAGCAGTACTTC	CASSSDRGSYEQYF
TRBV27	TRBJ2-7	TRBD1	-	TGTGCCAGCAGTTTATCGGTTCGGGACAGGGGGCACCCGAAGGAATACGAGCAGTACTTC	CASSLSVRDRGHPKEYEQYF
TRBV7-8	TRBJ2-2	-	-	TGTGCCAGCAGCTTAGAGCGAGTGAACACCGGGGAGCTGTTTTTT	CASSLERVNTGELFF
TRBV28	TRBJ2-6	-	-	TGTGCCACTCAGGGTGGAGAGTCTGGGGCCAACGTCCTGACTTTC	CATQGGESGANVLTF
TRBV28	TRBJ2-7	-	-	TGTGCCAGCAGTTCAAACTTCTACGAGCAGTACTTC	CASSSNFYEQYF
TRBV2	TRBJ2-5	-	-	TGTGCCAGCAATAAACCTATGGACTTCCAAGAGACCCAGTACTTC	CASNKPMDFQETQYF
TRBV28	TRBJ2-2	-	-	TGTGCCAGCAGTTACGGGGCCGGGGAGCTGTTTTTT	CASSYGAGELFF
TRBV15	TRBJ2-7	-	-	TGTGCCACCAGCAGAGATAGCGATTACTCCTACGAGCAGTACTTC	CATSRDSDYSYEQYF
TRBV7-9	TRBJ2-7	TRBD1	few	TGTGCCAGCAGCTTAGCGGGACAGGGGAACTACGAGCAGTACTTC	CASSLAGQGNYEQYF
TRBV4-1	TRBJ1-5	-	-	TGCGCCAGCAGCCAAGCGGCGGGACTCTGGGGCAATCAGCCCCAGCATTTT	CASSQAAGLWGNQPQHF
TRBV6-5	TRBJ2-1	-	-	TGTGCCAGCAGTTACTCCGGACTGGCTATCTACAATGAGCAGTTCTTC	CASSYSGLAIYNEQFF
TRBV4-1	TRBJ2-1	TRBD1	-	TGCGCCAGCAGCCAAGAGCCGACAGGGGGGGGTTACAATGAGCAGTTCTTC	CASSQEPTGGGYNEQFF
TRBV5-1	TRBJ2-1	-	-	TGCGCCAGCAGCCTGGCGGTAGAGCAGTTCTTC	CASSLAVEQFF
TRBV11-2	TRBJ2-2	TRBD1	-	TGTGCCAGCATCGGACAGGGGTACGGGGAGCTGTTTTTT	CASIGQGYGELFF
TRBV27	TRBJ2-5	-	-	TGTGCCAGCAGTTTACTAGGGGGTCCTCAAGAGACCCAGTACTTC	CASSLLGGPQETQYF
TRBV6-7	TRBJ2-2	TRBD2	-	TGTGCCACCGCAGCTAGCGGGACGAACACCGGGGAGCTGTTTTTT	CATAASGTNTGELFF
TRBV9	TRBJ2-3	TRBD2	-	TGTGCCAGCAGCACCGGGACTAGCGGTCTAGATACGCAGTATTTT	CASSTGTSGLDTQYF